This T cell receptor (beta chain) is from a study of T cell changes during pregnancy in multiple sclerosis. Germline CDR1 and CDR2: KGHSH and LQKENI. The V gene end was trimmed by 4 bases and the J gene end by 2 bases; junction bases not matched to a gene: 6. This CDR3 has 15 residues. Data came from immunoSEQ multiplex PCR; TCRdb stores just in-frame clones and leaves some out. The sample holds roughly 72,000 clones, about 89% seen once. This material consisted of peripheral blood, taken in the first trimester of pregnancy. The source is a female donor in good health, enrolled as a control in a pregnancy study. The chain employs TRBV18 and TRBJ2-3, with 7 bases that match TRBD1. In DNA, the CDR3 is TGTGCCAGCTCACTCGGGACAGCCCCCACAGATACGCAGTATTTT. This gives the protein CASSLGTAPTDTQYF. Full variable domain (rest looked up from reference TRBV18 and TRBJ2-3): NAGVMQNPRHLVRRRGQEARLRCSPMKGHSHVYWYRQLPEEGLKFMVYLQKENIIDESGMPKERFSAEFPKEGPSILRIQQVVRGDSAAYFCASSLGTAPTDTQYFGPGTRLTVL.